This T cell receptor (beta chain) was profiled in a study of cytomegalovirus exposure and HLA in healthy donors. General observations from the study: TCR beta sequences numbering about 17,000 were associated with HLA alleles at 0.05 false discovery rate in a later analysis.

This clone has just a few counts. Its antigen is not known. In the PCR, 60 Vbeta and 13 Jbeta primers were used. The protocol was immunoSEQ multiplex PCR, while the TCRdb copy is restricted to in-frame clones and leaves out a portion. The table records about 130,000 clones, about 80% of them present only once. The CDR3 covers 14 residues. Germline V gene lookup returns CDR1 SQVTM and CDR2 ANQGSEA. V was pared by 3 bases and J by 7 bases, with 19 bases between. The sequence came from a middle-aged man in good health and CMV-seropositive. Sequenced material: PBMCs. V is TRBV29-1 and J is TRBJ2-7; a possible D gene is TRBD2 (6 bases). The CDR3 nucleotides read TGCAGCGTTGACACGGGAGTTAGAGGCGGAGAGCAGTACTTC. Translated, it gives CSVDTGVRGGEQYF.